The source of this T cell receptor (beta chain) is a study of T cells in Graves' hyperthyroidism and ophthalmopathy. For Graves' hyperthyroidism to be stable, ophthalmopathy could not progress within 18 months. The study left out patients who had uncontrolled infection, other autoimmune disease, pregnancy or lactation. V lost 7 bases and J lost 4; bases outside the gene matches: 2. Looked up from germline, CDR1 is DFQATT and CDR2 is SNEGSKA (reference sequence). This CDR3 region has 11 residues. Study-wide points: Median prediction lead before ophthalmopathy onset was 6.5 months with the model. Also found in blood were most expanded thyroid clonotypes above 0.001.

As regards this clonotype: As yet, its antigen is unknown.

Using RNA transcripts as the source, TCR beta CDR3 regions were amplified. Carried out on the TCR CDR3, a first-round RT-PCR used the HTBI primer set. TCRdb redid the calling of the multiplex PCR reads with MiXCR, one entry per CDR3 protein. The sample carries some 690,000 distinct CDR3 sequences, 17% recorded once. This receptor was obtained from a man over 45 with Graves' hyperthyroidism. The rearrangement links TRBV20-1 to TRBJ1-2; the match to TRBD1 covers 8 bases. Sequencing was performed on blood. This CDR3 reads CSVQGGYGYTF. The DNA for the CDR3 is TGCAGTGTACAGGGGGGCTATGGCTACACCTTC.